The source of this T cell receptor (beta chain) is a study of regulatory and conventional T cells in RAG deficiency. Study findings and constraints: In Omenn syndrome, sorted "Tregs" may be peripherally activated cells. Other subsets showed approximately 9.6-fold reductions, but Treg unique TCR beta sequences fell 80 to 100-fold in these patients. In Omenn syndrome, Treg and Tconv repertoires overlapped >75%.

About this clone itself: Its antigen is not identified.

V was trimmed by 6 bases and J by 5 bases, leaving 11 bases between them. The CDR3 covers 13 residues. Germline lookup yields CDR1 SGHVS and CDR2 FQNEAQ. Assay used: immunoSEQ multiplex PCR; TCRdb lists only in-frame clones, some missing. The sample has 25,000 to 35,000 clones; around 89% are singletons. These records were also assigned to another study, of regulatory T cells. Turning to that study: Primers: 52 TRBV forward and 13 TRBJ reverse. Regulatory T cells showed the strongest V-J pair restriction and V/J gene skewing among patient repertoires.

What was sequenced was CD8+ T cells sorted from blood. V and J are TRBV7-8 and TRBJ2-1; a weak D match, TRBD2 (5 bases). This receptor was identified in a human donor in good health. CDR3 in DNA: TGTGCCAGCAGGAGGGCCGGAAACAATGAGCAGTTCTTC. It translates to CASRRAGNNEQFF.